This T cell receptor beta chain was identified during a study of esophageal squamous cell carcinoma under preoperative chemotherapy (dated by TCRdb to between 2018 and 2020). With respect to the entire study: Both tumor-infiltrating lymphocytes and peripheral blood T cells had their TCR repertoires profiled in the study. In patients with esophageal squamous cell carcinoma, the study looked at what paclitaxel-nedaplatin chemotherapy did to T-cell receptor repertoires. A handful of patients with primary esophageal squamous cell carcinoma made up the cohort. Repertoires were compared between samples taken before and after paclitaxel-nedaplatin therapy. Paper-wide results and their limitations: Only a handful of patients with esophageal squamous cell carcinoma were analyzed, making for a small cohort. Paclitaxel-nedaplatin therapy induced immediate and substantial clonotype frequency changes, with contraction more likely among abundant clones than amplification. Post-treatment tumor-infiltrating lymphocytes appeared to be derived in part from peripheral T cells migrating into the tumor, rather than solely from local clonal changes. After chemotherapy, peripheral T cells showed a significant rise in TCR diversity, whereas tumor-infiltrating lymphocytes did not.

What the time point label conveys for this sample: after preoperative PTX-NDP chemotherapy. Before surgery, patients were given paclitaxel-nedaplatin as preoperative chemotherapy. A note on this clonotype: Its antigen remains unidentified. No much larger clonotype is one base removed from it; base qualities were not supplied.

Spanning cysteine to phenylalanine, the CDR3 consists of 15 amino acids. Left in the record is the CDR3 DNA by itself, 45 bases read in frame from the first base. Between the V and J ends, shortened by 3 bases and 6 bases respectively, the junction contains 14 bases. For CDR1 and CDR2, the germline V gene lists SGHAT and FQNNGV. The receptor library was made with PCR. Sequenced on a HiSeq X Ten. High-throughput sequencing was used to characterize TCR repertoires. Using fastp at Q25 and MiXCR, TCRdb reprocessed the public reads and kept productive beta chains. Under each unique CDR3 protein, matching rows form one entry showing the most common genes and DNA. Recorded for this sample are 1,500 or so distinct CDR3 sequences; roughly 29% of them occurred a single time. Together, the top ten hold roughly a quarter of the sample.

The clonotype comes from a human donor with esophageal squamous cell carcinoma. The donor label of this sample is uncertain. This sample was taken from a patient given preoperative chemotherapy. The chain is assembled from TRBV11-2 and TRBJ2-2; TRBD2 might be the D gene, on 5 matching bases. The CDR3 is CASSLAGSGAGELFF. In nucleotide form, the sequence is TGTGCCAGCAGCTTGGCGGGTTCGGGCGCCGGGGAGCTGTTTTTT.